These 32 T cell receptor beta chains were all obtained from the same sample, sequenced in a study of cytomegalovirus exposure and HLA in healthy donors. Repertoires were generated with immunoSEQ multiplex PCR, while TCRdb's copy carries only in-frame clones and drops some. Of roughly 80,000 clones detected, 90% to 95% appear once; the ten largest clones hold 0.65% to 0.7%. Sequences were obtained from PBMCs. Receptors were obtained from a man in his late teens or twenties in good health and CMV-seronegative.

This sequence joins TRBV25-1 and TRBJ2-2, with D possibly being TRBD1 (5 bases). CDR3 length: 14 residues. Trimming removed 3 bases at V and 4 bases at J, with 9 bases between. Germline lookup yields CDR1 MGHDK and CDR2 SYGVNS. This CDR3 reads CASSDRDITGELFF. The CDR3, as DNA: TGTGCCAGCAGTGACAGGGATATCACCGGGGAGCTGTTTTTT.

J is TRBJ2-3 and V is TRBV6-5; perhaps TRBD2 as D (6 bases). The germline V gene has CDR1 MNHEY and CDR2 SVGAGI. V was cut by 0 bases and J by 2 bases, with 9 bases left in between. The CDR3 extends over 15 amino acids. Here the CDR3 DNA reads TGTGCCAGCAGTTACTCGGGGACTTTCACAGATACGCAGTATTTT. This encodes CASSYSGTFTDTQYF.

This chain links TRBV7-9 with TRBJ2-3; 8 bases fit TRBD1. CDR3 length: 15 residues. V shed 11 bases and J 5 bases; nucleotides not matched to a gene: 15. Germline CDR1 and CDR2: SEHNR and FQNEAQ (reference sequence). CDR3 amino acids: CALDRGSSGVDTQYF. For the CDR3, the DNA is TGTGCCCTCGACAGGGGCTCTTCTGGAGTAGATACGCAGTATTTT.

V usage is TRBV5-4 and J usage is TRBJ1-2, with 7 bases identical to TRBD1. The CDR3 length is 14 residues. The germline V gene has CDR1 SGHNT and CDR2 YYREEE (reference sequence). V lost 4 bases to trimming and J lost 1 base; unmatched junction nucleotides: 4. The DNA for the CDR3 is TGTGCCAGCAGCCCGACAGGGTTTAACTATGGCTACACCTTC. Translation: CASSPTGFNYGYTF.

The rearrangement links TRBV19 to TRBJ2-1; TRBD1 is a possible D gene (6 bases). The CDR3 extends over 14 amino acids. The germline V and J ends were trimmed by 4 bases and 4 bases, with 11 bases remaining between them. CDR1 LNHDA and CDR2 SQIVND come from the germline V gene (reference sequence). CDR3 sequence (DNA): TGTGCCAGTAGTACTCGACAGGAGTACAATGAGCAGTTCTTC. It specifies CASSTRQEYNEQFF.

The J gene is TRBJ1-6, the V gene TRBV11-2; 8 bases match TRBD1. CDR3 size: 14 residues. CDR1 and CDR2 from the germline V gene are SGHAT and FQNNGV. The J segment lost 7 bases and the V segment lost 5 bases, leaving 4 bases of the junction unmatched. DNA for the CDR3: TGTGCCAGCAGCACTCGGACAGGGAATTCACCCCTCCACTTT. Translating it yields CASSTRTGNSPLHF.

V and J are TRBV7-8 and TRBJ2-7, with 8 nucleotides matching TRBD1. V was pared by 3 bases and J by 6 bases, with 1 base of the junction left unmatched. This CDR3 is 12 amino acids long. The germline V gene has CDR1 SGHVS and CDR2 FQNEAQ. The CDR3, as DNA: TGTGCCAGCAGCTTCGACAGGGGCGAGCAGTACTTC. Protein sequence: CASSFDRGEQYF.

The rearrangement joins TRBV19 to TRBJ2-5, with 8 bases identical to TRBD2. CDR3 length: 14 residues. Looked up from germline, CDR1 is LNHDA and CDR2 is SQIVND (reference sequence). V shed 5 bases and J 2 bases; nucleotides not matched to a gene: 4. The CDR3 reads CASSQAGGQETQYF. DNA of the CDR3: TGTGCCAGTAGTCAGGCGGGGGGTCAAGAGACCCAGTACTTC.

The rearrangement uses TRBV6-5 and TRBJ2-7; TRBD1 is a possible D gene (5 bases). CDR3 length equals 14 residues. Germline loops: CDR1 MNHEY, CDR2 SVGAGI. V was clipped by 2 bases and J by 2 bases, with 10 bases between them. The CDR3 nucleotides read TGTGCCAGCAGTTACGGGCTAGGGGCCTACGAGCAGTACTTC. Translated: CASSYGLGAYEQYF.

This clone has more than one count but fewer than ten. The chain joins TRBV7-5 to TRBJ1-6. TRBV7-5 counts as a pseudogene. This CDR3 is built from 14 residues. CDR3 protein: CARSLGKEPSPLHF. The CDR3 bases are TGTGCCAGAAGCTTAGGGAAGGAGCCATCACCCCTCCACTTT.

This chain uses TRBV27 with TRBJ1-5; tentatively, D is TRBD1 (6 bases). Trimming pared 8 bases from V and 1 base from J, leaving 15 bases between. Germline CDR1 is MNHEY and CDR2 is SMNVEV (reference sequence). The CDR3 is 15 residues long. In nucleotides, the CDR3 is TGTGCCAGCGCCCTCAGGGGAGTGAGCAATCAGCCCCAGCATTTT. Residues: CASALRGVSNQPQHF.

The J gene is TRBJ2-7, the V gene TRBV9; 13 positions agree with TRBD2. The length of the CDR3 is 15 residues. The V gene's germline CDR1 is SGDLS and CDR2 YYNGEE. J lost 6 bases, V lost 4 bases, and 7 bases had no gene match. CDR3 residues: CASSQGLAGEGEQYF. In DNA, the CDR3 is TGTGCCAGCAGCCAAGGACTAGCGGGAGAAGGCGAGCAGTACTTC.

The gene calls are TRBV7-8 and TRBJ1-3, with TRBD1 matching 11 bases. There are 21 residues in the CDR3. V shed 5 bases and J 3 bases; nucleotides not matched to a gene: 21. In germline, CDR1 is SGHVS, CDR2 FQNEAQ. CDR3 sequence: CASSPSSYRTGGLTGGNTIYF. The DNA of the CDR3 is TGTGCCAGCAGCCCTTCTTCGTATCGGACAGGGGGCCTCACTGGTGGAAACACCATATATTTT.

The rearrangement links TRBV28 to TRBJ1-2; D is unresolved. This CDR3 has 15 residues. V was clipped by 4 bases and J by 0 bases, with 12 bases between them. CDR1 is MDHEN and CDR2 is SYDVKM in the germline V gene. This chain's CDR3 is CASSSPTVANYGYTF. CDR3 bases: TGTGCCAGCAGTTCCCCTACGGTGGCTAACTATGGCTACACCTTC.

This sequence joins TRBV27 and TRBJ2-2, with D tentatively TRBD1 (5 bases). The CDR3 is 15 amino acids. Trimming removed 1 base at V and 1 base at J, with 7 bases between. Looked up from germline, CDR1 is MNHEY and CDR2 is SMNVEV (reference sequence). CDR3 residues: CASSLLQENTGELFF. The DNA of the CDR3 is TGTGCCAGCAGTTTATTACAGGAGAACACCGGGGAGCTGTTTTTT.

CDR3 sequence (DNA): TGTGCCAGCAGCTTAGGACCCGGACAGGGGGCAGACGAGCAGTACTTC. Translation: CASSLGPGQGADEQYF. J is TRBJ2-7 and V is TRBV7-6, with 11 positions matching TRBD1. J was trimmed by 5 bases and V by 1 base; bases with no gene match: 7. CDR3 length: 16 residues. Looked up from germline, CDR1 is SGHVS and CDR2 is FNYEAQ.

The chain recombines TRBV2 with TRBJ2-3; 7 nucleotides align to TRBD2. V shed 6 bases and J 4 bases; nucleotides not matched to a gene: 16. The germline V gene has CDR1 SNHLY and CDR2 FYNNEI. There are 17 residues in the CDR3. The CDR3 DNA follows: TGTGCCAGCAGCCAATCAGGGCGGGGTCGGGGGGCAGATACGCAGTATTTT. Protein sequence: CASSQSGRGRGADTQYF.

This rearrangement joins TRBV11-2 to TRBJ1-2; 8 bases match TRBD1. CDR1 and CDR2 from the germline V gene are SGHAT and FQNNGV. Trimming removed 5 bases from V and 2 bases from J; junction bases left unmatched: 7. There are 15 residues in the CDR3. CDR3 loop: CASSTNRGVNYGYTF. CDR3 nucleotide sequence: TGTGCCAGCAGCACTAACAGGGGGGTAAACTATGGCTACACCTTC.

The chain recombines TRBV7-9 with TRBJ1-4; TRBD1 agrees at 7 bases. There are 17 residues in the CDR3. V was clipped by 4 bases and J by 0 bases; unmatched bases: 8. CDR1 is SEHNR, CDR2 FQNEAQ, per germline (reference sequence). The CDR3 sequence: CASSSTGFSATNEKLFF. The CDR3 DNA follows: TGTGCCAGCAGCTCGACAGGGTTTTCGGCAACTAATGAAAAACTGTTTTTT.

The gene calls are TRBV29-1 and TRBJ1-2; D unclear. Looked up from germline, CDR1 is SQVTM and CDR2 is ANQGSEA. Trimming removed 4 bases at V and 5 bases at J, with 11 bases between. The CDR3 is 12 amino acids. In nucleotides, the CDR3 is TGCAGCGTTGTCGTGGAGGGATATGGCTACACCTTC. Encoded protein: CSVVVEGYGYTF. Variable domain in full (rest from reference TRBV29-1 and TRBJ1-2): SAVISQKPSRDICQRGTSLTIQCQVDSQVTMMFWYRQQPGQSLTLIATANQGSEATYESGFVIDKFPISRPNLTFSTLTVSNMSPEDSSIYLCSVVVEGYGYTFGSGTRLTVV.

The CDR3 DNA sequence: TGTGCCTGGAGTTTAGGAGGCAATGAGCAGTTCTTC. It encodes CAWSLGGNEQFF. This chain uses TRBV30 with TRBJ2-1, with a tentative D call TRBD2 (5 bases). Trimming cost V 2 bases and J 6 bases, with 8 bases left between them. Germline V gene data show CDR1 as GTSNPN and CDR2 as SVGIG (reference sequence). The CDR3 totals 12 residues.

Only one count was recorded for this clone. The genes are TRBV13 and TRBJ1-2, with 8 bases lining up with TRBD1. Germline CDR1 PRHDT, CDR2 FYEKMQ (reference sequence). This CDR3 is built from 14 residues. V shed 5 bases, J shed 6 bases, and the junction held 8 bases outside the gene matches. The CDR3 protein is CASSPRTGMNGYTF. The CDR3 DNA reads TGTGCCAGCAGCCCGCGGACAGGGATGAATGGCTACACCTTC.

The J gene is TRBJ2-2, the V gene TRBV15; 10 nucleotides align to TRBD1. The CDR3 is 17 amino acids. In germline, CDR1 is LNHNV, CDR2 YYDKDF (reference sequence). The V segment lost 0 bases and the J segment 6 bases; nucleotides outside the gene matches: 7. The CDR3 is CATSREADRGVPGELFF. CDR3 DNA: TGTGCCACCAGCAGAGAAGCGGACAGGGGGGTCCCCGGGGAGCTGTTTTTT.

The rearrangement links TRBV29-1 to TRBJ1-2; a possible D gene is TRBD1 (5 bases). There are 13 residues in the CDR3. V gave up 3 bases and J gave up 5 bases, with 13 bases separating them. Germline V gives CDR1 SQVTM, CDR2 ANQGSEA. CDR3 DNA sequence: TGCAGCGTTGACCCGGGGGTGGGGTATGGCTACACCTTC. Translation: CSVDPGVGYGYTF.

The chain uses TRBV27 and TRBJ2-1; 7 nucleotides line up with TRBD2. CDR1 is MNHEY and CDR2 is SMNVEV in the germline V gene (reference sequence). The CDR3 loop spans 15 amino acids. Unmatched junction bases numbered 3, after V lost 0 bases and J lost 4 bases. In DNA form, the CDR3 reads TGTGCCAGCAGTTTATCTGGGGAGGGGTACAATGAGCAGTTCTTC. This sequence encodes CASSLSGEGYNEQFF.

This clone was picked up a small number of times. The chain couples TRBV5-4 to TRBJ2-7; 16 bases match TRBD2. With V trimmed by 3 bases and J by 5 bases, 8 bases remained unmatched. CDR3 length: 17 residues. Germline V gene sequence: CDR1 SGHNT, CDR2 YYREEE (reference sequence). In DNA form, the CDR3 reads TGTGCCAGCAGCTCGGGACTAGCGGGAGGGACTAGGAACGAGCAGTACTTC. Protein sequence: CASSSGLAGGTRNEQYF.

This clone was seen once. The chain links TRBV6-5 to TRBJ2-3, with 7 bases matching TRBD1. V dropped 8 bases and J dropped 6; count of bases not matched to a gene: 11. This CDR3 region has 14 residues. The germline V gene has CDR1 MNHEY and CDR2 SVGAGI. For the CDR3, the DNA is TGTGCCAGCCGGCGTAACAGGGGATGGGATACGCAGTATTTT. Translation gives CASRRNRGWDTQYF.

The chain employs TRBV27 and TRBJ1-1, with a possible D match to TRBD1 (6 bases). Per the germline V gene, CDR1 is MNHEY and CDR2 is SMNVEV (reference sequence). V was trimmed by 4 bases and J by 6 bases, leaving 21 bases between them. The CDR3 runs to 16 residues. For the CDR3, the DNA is TGTGCCAGCAGTTCCAATATTTATCGGGACATCGCTGAAGCTTTCTTT. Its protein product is CASSSNIYRDIAEAFF.

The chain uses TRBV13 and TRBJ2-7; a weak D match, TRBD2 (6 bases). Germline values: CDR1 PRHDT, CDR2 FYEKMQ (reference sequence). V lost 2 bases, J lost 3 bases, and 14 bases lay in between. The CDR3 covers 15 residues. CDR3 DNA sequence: TGTGCCAGCAGCTTACAAAGGAGGGCCGGCTACGAGCAGTACTTC. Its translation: CASSLQRRAGYEQYF.

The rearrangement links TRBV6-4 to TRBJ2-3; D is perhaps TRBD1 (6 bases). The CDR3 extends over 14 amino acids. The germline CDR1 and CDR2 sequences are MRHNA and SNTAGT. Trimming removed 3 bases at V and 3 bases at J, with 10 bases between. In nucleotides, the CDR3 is TGTGCCAGCAGTGAACGACAGGCAACAGATACGCAGTATTTT. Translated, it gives CASSERQATDTQYF.

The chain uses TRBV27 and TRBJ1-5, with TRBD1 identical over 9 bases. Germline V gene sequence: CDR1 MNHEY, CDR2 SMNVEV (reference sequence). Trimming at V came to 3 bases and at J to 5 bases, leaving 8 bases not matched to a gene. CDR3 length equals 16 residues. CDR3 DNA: TGTGCCAGCAGTTTTTCCCGGACAGGGGATTATCAGCCCCAGCATTTT. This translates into CASSFSRTGDYQPQHF.

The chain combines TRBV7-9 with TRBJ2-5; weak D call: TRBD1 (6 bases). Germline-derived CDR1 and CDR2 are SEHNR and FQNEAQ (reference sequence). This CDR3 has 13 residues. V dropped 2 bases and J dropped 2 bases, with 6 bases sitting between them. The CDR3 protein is CASSLRGQETQYF. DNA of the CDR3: TGTGCCAGCAGCTTAAGGGGGCAAGAGACCCAGTACTTC.